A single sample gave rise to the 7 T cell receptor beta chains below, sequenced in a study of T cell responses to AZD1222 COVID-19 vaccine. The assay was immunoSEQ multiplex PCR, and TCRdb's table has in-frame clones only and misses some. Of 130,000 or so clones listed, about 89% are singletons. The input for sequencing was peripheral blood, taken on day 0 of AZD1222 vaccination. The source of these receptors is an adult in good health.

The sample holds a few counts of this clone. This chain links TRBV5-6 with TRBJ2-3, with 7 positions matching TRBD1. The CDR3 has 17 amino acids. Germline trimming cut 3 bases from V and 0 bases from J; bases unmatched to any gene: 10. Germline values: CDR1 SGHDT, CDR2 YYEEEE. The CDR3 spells CASSSYRLDRSTDTQYF. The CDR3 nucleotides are TGTGCCAGCAGCTCTTATCGGCTGGACAGGAGCACAGATACGCAGTATTTT.

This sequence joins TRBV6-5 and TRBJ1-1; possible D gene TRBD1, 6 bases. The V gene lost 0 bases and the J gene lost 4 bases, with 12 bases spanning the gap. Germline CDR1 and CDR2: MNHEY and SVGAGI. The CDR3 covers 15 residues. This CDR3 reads CASSYSGGFGTEAFF. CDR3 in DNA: TGTGCCAGCAGTTACTCAGGGGGTTTCGGCACTGAAGCTTTCTTT.

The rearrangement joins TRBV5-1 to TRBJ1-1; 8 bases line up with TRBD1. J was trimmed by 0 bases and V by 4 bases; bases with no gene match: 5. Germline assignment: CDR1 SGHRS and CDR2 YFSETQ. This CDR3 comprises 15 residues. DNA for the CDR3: TGCGCCAGCAGCAGGGGACAGGCCATGAACACTGAAGCTTTCTTT. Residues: CASSRGQAMNTEAFF.

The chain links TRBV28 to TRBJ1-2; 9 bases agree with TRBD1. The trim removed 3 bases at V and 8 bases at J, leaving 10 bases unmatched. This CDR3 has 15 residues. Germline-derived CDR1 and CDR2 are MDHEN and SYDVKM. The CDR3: CASSLLGQGSGGYTF. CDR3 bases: TGTGCCAGCAGTTTGCTCGGACAGGGGTCGGGAGGCTACACCTTC.

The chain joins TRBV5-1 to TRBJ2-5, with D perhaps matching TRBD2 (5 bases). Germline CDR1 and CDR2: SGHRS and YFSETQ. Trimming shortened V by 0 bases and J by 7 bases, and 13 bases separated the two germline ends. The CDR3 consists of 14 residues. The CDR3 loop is CASSLGRTWATQYF. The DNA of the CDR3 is TGCGCCAGCAGCTTGGGCAGGACTTGGGCGACCCAGTACTTC.

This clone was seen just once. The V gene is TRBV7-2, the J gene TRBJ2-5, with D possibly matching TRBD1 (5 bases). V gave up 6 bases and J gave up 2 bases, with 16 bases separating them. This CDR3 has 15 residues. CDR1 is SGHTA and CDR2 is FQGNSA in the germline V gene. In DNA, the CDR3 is TGTGCCAGCAGGCCCTGGGGCATCCCGCAAGAGACCCAGTACTTC. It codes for CASRPWGIPQETQYF.

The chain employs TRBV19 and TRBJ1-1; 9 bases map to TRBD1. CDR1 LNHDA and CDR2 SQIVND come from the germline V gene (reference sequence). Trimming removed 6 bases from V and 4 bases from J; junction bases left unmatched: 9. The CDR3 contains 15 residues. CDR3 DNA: TGTGCCAGTAGCCCGGGACAGGGAAGAATCACTGAAGCTTTCTTT. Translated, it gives CASSPGQGRITEAFF.